This T cell receptor (beta chain) derives from a study of T cell clusters in autoimmune cytopenias. Overall study results and limits: The cluster-lack signature was not seen for secondary cytopenia versus chronic lymphocytic leukemia.

The CDR3 has 14 residues. CDR1 and CDR2 (germline): GTSNPN, SVGIG (reference sequence). TRB was amplified by touch-down multiplex PCR, primer pools A and B combined. One entry per CDR3 protein, without DNA, is what TCRdb gives after re-calling the multiplex PCR reads. This table holds 12,000 or so distinct CDR3 sequences. Some 38,000 genome equivalents of blood DNA were amplified for TRB. About this clonotype itself: The antigen remains undetermined.

These data also featured in a second study, about T cell repertoires in aging, cancer and after chemotherapy. Turning to that study: Six age groups, ranging from 30 or younger to 70 or older, included the donors. In cancer patients, declining TCR diversity with age involved lost richness and lost evenness. The repertoire data cannot show anything about immunological memory following chemotherapy.

This chain uses TRBV30 with TRBJ2-7; lacking DNA, the TRBD1 call made by TCRdb goes unchecked. What was sequenced was peripheral blood. The sequence derives from a human donor in good health. CDR3 protein: CAWRGTGNPYEQYF.